Listed below are T cell receptor beta chains from one sample, sequenced in a study of blood T cells in healthy people across ages. TCRdb processed the 5' RACE reads anew with MiXCR; each CDR3 protein has one entry. The repertoire holds 550,000 to 600,000 distinct CDR3 sequences, with 27% as singletons. Sequencing was done on a sample of blood. These receptors were obtained from a woman aged 70-85 years in good health. CDR3s include the opening cysteine and the closing phenylalanine or tryptophan. The order of the fields is clone size, J gene, D gene, V gene, CDR3 DNA, CDR3 protein. A D gene is named only where the DNA matches it firmly. The size entry is marked missing in some rows and otherwise reads once, few, many or a size class.

>few|TRBJ1-5|TRBD1|TRBV20-1
TGCAGTGCTAGCCCGGGACAGGGGGCATGGGGCAATCAGCCCCAGCATTTT
CSASPGQGAWGNQPQHF
>NA|TRBJ2-7|NA|TRBV6-4
TGTGCCAGCAGTCAAAAGTTGGGGTACGAGCAGTACTTC
CASSQKLGYEQYF
>NA|TRBJ2-3|NA|TRBV7-2
TGTGCCAGCAGCTTAAGAGGTTTTGATACGCAGTATTTT
CASSLRGFDTQYF
>few|TRBJ2-1|TRBD2|TRBV20-1
TGCAGTGCTAGCGAAGCGGGGGGTGCCTACAATGAGCAGTTCTTC
CSASEAGGAYNEQFF
>few|TRBJ1-4|NA|TRBV2
TGTGCCAGCAATGGTGAAGCAGGCGGGTCCGAAAAACTGTTTTTT
CASNGEAGGSEKLFF
>once|TRBJ2-5|NA|TRBV13
TGTGCCAGCAGCCGACGGACAGGGAGGGACCAAGAGACCCAGTACTTC
CASSRRTGRDQETQYF
>NA|TRBJ2-5|TRBD2|TRBV20-1
TGCAGTGCTAGCGGGGGGGCACAAGGAGAGACCCAGTACTTC
CSASGGAQGETQYF
>NA|TRBJ2-1|NA|TRBV5-1
TGCGCCAGCAGCTTGGCCGCACTAGTAGGCTCCTACAATGAGCAGTTCTTC
CASSLAALVGSYNEQFF
>NA|TRBJ2-1|NA|TRBV3-1
TGTGCCAGCAGCCCGGGACAACCTAGTAAGCAGTTCTTC
CASSPGQPSKQFF
>NA|TRBJ1-4|NA|TRBV7-9
TGTGCCAGCAGCCCCCTCGGGGGGACGACTAATGAAAAACTGTTTTTT
CASSPLGGTTNEKLFF
>NA|TRBJ1-2|NA|TRBV3-1
TGTGCCAGCAGCCAAGGGGTCCCGGGGGCGGACTATGGCTACACCTTC
CASSQGVPGADYGYTF
>many|TRBJ2-7|NA|TRBV7-2
TGTGCCAGCAGCTTAGGGGCCACTTTTTCCTACGAGCAGTACTTC
CASSLGATFSYEQYF
>NA|TRBJ2-1|TRBD1|TRBV7-6
TGTGCCAGCAGCTTCCGGGACAGCTCCTACAATGAGCAGTTCTTC
CASSFRDSSYNEQFF
>few|TRBJ1-2|NA|TRBV6-2/TRBV6-3
TGTGCCAGCAGTCGTTCCCAGGGGCTCCTCAACTATGGCTACACCTTC
CASSRSQGLLNYGYTF
>NA|TRBJ1-3|NA|TRBV10-3
TGTGCCATCAGTGAAAACTGGAGCTCTGGAAACACCATATATTTT
CAISENWSSGNTIYF
>few|TRBJ1-1|NA|TRBV5-5
TGTGCCAGCAGCTTGGGGGCGGTCGGACACCAAGCGGACACTGAAGCTTTCTTT
CASSLGAVGHQADTEAFF
>few|TRBJ2-5|NA|TRBV3-1
TGTGCCAGCAGCCCTCCCCCTTCCTCCGGACTACAAGAGACCCAGTACTTC
CASSPPPSSGLQETQYF
>few|TRBJ1-2|NA|TRBV20-1
TGCAGTGCTAGGGAGACAAGTTCTAACTATGGCTACACCTTC
CSARETSSNYGYTF
>few|TRBJ2-7|NA|TRBV20-1
TGCAGTGCTAGAGGGTCCAGCTCCTACGAGCAGCACTTC
CSARGSSSYEQHF
>NA|TRBJ2-2|TRBD1|TRBV19
TGTGCCAGTAGTATCTCCGGGACAGGGTTCGTAACCGGCACCGGGGAGCTGTTTTTT
CASSISGTGFVTGTGELFF
>NA|TRBJ2-3|TRBD2|TRBV20-1
TGCAGTGCTAGCGGGGGGTTTTTCACAGATACGCAGTATTTT
CSASGGFFTDTQYF
>NA|TRBJ2-7|TRBD1|TRBV28
TGTGCCAGCAGTCCGGCCCGGGACAGGGTTATATTTAGGTACTTC
CASSPARDRVIFRYF
>few|TRBJ2-1|TRBD2|TRBV12-3/TRBV12-4
TGTGCCAGCAGTACCCGAGTTGGCGGGAGGGCCAATGAGCAGTTCTTC
CASSTRVGGRANEQFF
>many|TRBJ2-3|TRBD2|TRBV11-2
TGTGCCAGCAGCCTCCGGACGACTAGCGCCACAGATACGCAGTATTTT
CASSLRTTSATDTQYF
>NA|TRBJ2-2|TRBD1|TRBV18
TGTGCCAGCTCTAGGGACAGGAGCAGCACCGGGGAGCTGTTTTTT
CASSRDRSSTGELFF
>few|TRBJ1-2|NA|TRBV7-7
TGTGCCAGCAGCTTAGTCTTTGTTTTGGGGGATGGCTACACCTTC
CASSLVFVLGDGYTF
>NA|TRBJ2-7|TRBD2|TRBV4-1
TGCGCCAGCAGCCAAGCAAGCGGGGGGACGTACGAGCAGTACTTC
CASSQASGGTYEQYF
>few|TRBJ2-1|NA|TRBV3-1
TGTGCCAGCAGCCAACTGGGAAATGAGCAGTTCTTC
CASSQLGNEQFF
>few|TRBJ1-2|NA|TRBV7-2
TGTGCCAGCAGCTTAGGGGTCGGTGAGGGAAAAAACTATGGCTACACCTTC
CASSLGVGEGKNYGYTF
>NA|TRBJ2-5|NA|TRBV24-1
TGTGCCACCAGTGATTTAGGCGCAGGGACCCAAGAGACCCAGTACTTC
CATSDLGAGTQETQYF
>many|TRBJ2-5|NA|TRBV20-1
TGCAGTGGACGGTTGAAGGAGACCCAGTACTTC
CSGRLKETQYF
>NA|TRBJ1-3|NA|TRBV7-2
TGTGCCAGCAGCTTATTAGCAGGACTGGTCTCTGGAAACACCATATATTTT
CASSLLAGLVSGNTIYF
>few|TRBJ2-1|TRBD1|TRBV11-3
TGTGCCAGCAGCCCCTCCCGGACCGGGACAGGGGGCAATGAGCAGTTCTTC
CASSPSRTGTGGNEQFF
>NA|TRBJ2-1|TRBD2|TRBV12-3/TRBV12-4
TGTGCCGGCAGACTAGCGGGGGGTAGGCATGAGCAGTTCTTC
CAGRLAGGRHEQFF
>NA|TRBJ2-7|NA|TRBV7-2
TGTGCCAGCAGCTTAGTGCCCGGGGTCCACTCCTACGAGCAGTACTTC
CASSLVPGVHSYEQYF
>NA|TRBJ1-4|NA|TRBV4-3
TGCGCCAGCAGCCGAACGCACGGATTCGGGTATGAAAAACTGTTTTTT
CASSRTHGFGYEKLFF
>NA|TRBJ2-1|NA|TRBV28
TGTGCCAGCAGCTCCCCTTCAACGGATGAGCAGTTCTTC
CASSSPSTDEQFF
>many|TRBJ2-3|NA|TRBV6-5
TGTGCCAGCAAAAAGATTAGCACAGATACGCAGTATTTT
CASKKISTDTQYF
>NA|TRBJ2-3|TRBD1|TRBV7-9
TGTGCCAGCAGCTCCCAAGCCGGGACAGGTCGAGATACGCAGTATTTT
CASSSQAGTGRDTQYF
>few|TRBJ2-7|TRBD1|TRBV6-5
TGTGCCAGCAGTTACCGGACTGGGACAGGATACTCCTACGAGCAGTACTTC
CASSYRTGTGYSYEQYF
>NA|TRBJ2-1|NA|TRBV5-1
TGCGCCAGCAGCTTTCTTCAGTGGCAGGCCTACAATGAGCAGTTCTTC
CASSFLQWQAYNEQFF
>few|TRBJ2-1|NA|TRBV3-1
TGTGCCAGCAGCCCATACATCAGCTCCTACAATGAGCAGTTCTTC
CASSPYISSYNEQFF
>NA|TRBJ2-1|NA|TRBV4-3
TGCGCCAGCAGCCAATTGGGCCAAGGAAGGAATGAGCAGTTCTTC
CASSQLGQGRNEQFF
>NA|TRBJ2-7|NA|TRBV7-9
TGTGCCAGCAGCTTAACGTGGGGGTACGAGCAGTACTTC
CASSLTWGYEQYF
>many|TRBJ2-3|NA|TRBV7-2
TGTGCCAGCAGCTTAGCGAGCTCGACAGATACGCAGTATTTT
CASSLASSTDTQYF
>NA|TRBJ2-5|NA|TRBV20-1
TGCAGTGCTAGAGATTCCGGGACCAGCACAAGGGGCCAGTACTTC
CSARDSGTSTRGQYF
>NA|TRBJ2-2|NA|TRBV7-2
TGTGCCAGCAGCCGCAAGTCTTTAACCGGGGAGCTGTTTTTT
CASSRKSLTGELFF
>NA|TRBJ1-2|NA|TRBV19
TGTGCCAGTAGTATGGGGGGGCGGCGAATTATCCCCGATGGCTACACCTTC
CASSMGGRRIIPDGYTF
>few|TRBJ1-1|TRBD1|TRBV7-2
TGTGCCAGCAGCTTACAGGGGGCATTGAACACTGAAGCTTTCTTT
CASSLQGALNTEAFF
>NA|TRBJ2-7|NA|TRBV6-1
TGTGCCAGCAGTGAGGCTGGAGGGACGCTTAATCGTTGGCAGTACTTC
CASSEAGGTLNRWQYF
>few|TRBJ2-1|NA|TRBV5-6
TGTGCCAGCAGCTTAGACAGGTACAACAATGAGCAGTTCTTC
CASSLDRYNNEQFF
>NA|TRBJ1-1|NA|TRBV10-3
TGTGCCATCAGTAAGACCGGTCGGGCTGAAGACACTGAAGCTTTCTTT
CAISKTGRAEDTEAFF
>NA|TRBJ1-1|NA|TRBV29-1
TGCAGCGCCAAACTCGACGGACGTGGTGGAGCTTTCTTT
CSAKLDGRGGAFF
>NA|TRBJ1-1|NA|TRBV3-1
TGTGCCAGCAGCCCCTTGCTCATGAACACTGAAGCTTTCTTT
CASSPLLMNTEAFF
>NA|TRBJ1-4|NA|TRBV24-1
TGTGCCACCAGTGAGTCCGGATCGAAGGGTGAAAAACTGTTTTTT
CATSESGSKGEKLFF
>few|TRBJ2-5|NA|TRBV29-1
TGCAGCGTTAAGGTTGGCCCAGGGGAGACCCAGTACTTC
CSVKVGPGETQYF
>NA|TRBJ1-2|TRBD1|TRBV29-1
TGCAGCGTGGCCCTTACGGGACAGCGAGCTAACTATGGCTACACCTTC
CSVALTGQRANYGYTF
>NA|TRBJ1-1|NA|TRBV6-1
TGTGCCAGCAGTGAATCGGGTCTGGGTACTGAAGCTTTCTTT
CASSESGLGTEAFF
>NA|TRBJ2-3|NA|TRBV25-1
TGTGCCAGCAGTGCGCTGACTAGTGTGAGCACAGATACGCAGTACTTT
CASSALTSVSTDTQYF